The rows below give T cell receptor beta chains drawn from one sample of a study of shared clonotypes between healthy human individuals. Sequencing used immunoSEQ multiplex PCR; TCRdb keeps in-frame clones, though not all of them. The sample has some 2,000,000 clones, around 95% seen once; the top ten hold roughly 0.13%. The sample comprised naive CD4+ T cells sorted from blood. These receptor sequences come from a man between 18 and 35 years old in good health. The CDR3 runs from the conserved cysteine through the conserved F or W. D genes are given only for firm matches. Some rows have no size entry. The others give once, few or many, or a class for an expanded clone.

J gene	clone size	V gene	D gene	CDR3 DNA	CDR3 protein
TRBJ2-1	.	TRBV29-1	.	TGCAGCGTTGAAGTGGGGTCGGCAGGTAACAATGAGCAGTTCTTC	CSVEVGSAGNNEQFF
TRBJ2-3	.	TRBV19	TRBD2	TGTGCCAGCCGGTTGGGGGAGGGCTTGAATACGCAGTATTTT	CASRLGEGLNTQYF
TRBJ2-2	.	TRBV9	TRBD1	TGTGCCAGCAGCTCCGGACAGGGAAGGGCCGGGGAGCTGTTTTTT	CASSSGQGRAGELFF
TRBJ2-7	.	TRBV6-1	TRBD1	TGTGCCAGCAGCGGCCGGGACAGGTCCTACGAGCAGTACTTC	CASSGRDRSYEQYF
TRBJ1-2	.	TRBV6-5	.	TGTGCCACCCGAAGGTCATTGTCCTATGGCTACACCTTC	CATRRSLSYGYTF
TRBJ1-4	once	TRBV5-4	.	TGTGCCAGCAGCTTGGCAGGGGATAATGAAAAACTGTTTTTT	CASSLAGDNEKLFF
TRBJ2-1	.	TRBV2	TRBD1	TGTGCCACCTCTGAAGGACAGGGGGCCGGGGAGCAGTTCTTC	CATSEGQGAGEQFF
TRBJ2-1	.	TRBV6-6	.	TGTGCCAGCACTCGGGGTAGCTCCTACAATGAGCAGTTCTTC	CASTRGSSYNEQFF
TRBJ1-5	.	TRBV19	.	TGTGCCAGTAAAGGGTTCGGAGGGCAGCCCCAGCATTTT	CASKGFGGQPQHF
TRBJ1-1	.	TRBV19	.	TGTGCCAGTAGTATATCAGGGAACACTGAAGCTTTCTTT	CASSISGNTEAFF
TRBJ2-7	.	TRBV7-9	TRBD1	TGTGCCAGCAGCTCATGGCGGGTGGGACAGCGGATTGTGGAGCAGTACTTC	CASSSWRVGQRIVEQYF
TRBJ2-7	.	TRBV5-6	TRBD2	TGTGCCAGCAGCCCGAGAGGTAGCGGGACGTACGAGCAGTACTTC	CASSPRGSGTYEQYF
TRBJ1-1	.	TRBV2	TRBD1	TGTGCCAGCAGTGAGGGACAGCCGAACACTGAAGCTTTCTTT	CASSEGQPNTEAFF
TRBJ1-4	.	TRBV4-1	.	TGCGCCAGCAGCCAAGATTACCGAGCAACTAATGAAAAACTGTTTTTT	CASSQDYRATNEKLFF
TRBJ2-2	.	TRBV11-2	.	TGTGCCAGCAGCCCCCGGGACACCAACACCGGGGAGCTGTTTTTT	CASSPRDTNTGELFF
TRBJ2-7	.	TRBV7-9	.	TGTGCCAGCAGCCTCCGTGGTGGGAGTAGCTCCTACGAGCAGTACTTC	CASSLRGGSSSYEQYF
TRBJ2-1	.	TRBV27	TRBD2	TGTGCCAGCACCCTGGGGCTAGCGGGCAACAATGAGCAGTTCTTC	CASTLGLAGNNEQFF
TRBJ2-1	.	TRBV30	.	TGTGCCTGGAGTGTACTGGAGGTGCGGTTCTTC	CAWSVLEVRFF
TRBJ2-7	.	TRBV18	TRBD2	TGTGCCAGCTCACCAGGGGCTAGCGGGAACTACGAGCAGTACTTC	CASSPGASGNYEQYF
TRBJ2-7	.	TRBV5-1	TRBD1	TGCGCCAGCACCACGACAGGGCTACACGAGCAGTACTTC	CASTTTGLHEQYF
TRBJ2-5	.	TRBV6-5	TRBD2	TGTGCCAGCAGCCGAAAGGGACGGGGGGAAGAGACCCAGTACTTC	CASSRKGRGEETQYF
TRBJ1-2	.	TRBV10-3	TRBD1	TGTGCCACCCAACAGGGGAACTATGGCTACACCTTC	CATQQGNYGYTF
TRBJ2-3	.	TRBV30	.	TGTGCCCACGGGAGACCCACAGATACGCAGTATTTT	CAHGRPTDTQYF
TRBJ1-2	.	TRBV27	.	TGTGCCAGCAGTTCCTGGACAGAGAGAGGCTATGGCTACACCTTC	CASSSWTERGYGYTF
TRBJ2-7	.	TRBV5-4	TRBD2	TGTGCCAGCAGCGGACCGGGACTAGGGAGTAGGGAGCAGTACTTC	CASSGPGLGSREQYF
TRBJ2-7	.	TRBV7-2	TRBD2	TGTGCCAGCAGCTTTAGGTCAGCGGGGGGCCACGAGCAGTACTTC	CASSFRSAGGHEQYF
TRBJ2-7	.	TRBV29-1	TRBD2	TGCAGCGCTGGGACTAGCGGCACCTACGAGCAGTACTTC	CSAGTSGTYEQYF
TRBJ1-2	.	TRBV7-9	.	TGTGCCAGCAGCTCCCCGGACTTGGGAAGTCATGGCTACACCTTC	CASSSPDLGSHGYTF
TRBJ1-1	.	TRBV28	.	TGTGCCAGCAGTTCCCCTGCGGGGAACACTGAAGCTTTCTTT	CASSSPAGNTEAFF
TRBJ2-7	.	TRBV6-6	.	TGTGCCAGCAGTTACACGGGGGCGGGCGAGCAGTACTTC	CASSYTGAGEQYF
TRBJ2-3	.	TRBV18	TRBD2	TGTGCCAGCTCACCAAAAACTAGCGGGGTGAGCACAGATACGCAGTATTTT	CASSPKTSGVSTDTQYF
TRBJ1-4	.	TRBV11-2	TRBD1	TGTGCCAGCGGGACAGGGGTGGGTGAAAAACTGTTTTTT	CASGTGVGEKLFF
TRBJ2-5	.	TRBV5-4	.	TGTGCCAGCAGCTTGGACGTTGGAAGTCAAGAGACCCAGTACTTC	CASSLDVGSQETQYF
TRBJ2-7	.	TRBV6-5	TRBD1	TGTGCCAGCAGTTACAGGGACAGGGGGTTTTACGAGCAGTACTTC	CASSYRDRGFYEQYF
TRBJ1-3	.	TRBV30	.	TGTGCCCGGGGGGACTCTGGAAACACCATATATTTT	CARGDSGNTIYF
TRBJ2-5	.	TRBV6-1	.	TGTGCCAGCAGTGAAGCGGCGGACAGAATTCAGACCCAGTACTTC	CASSEAADRIQTQYF
TRBJ1-2	.	TRBV15	.	TGTGCCACCAGCAGAGCCCCGGGGTTCTATGGCTACACCTTC	CATSRAPGFYGYTF
TRBJ2-5	.	TRBV18	.	TGTGCCAGCTCACCCTTATCAACGACAGACCAAGAGACCCAGTACTTC	CASSPLSTTDQETQYF
TRBJ2-1	.	TRBV5-1	.	TGCGCCAGCAGCTTGGCGGGGGAGCCCTACAATGAGCAGTTCTTC	CASSLAGEPYNEQFF
TRBJ1-5	.	TRBV7-9	TRBD1	TGTGCCAGCGCGACAGGGAGCAATCAGCCCCAGCATTTT	CASATGSNQPQHF
TRBJ2-7	.	TRBV4-3	TRBD2	TGCGCCAGCAGCCAAGCGCTAGCGGGGTCCTACGAGCAGTACTTC	CASSQALAGSYEQYF
TRBJ1-1	.	TRBV5-6	.	TGTGCCAGCAGCTTACCGGGGGCCCTGAACACTGAAGCTTTCTTT	CASSLPGALNTEAFF
TRBJ2-1	.	TRBV7-2	TRBD2	TGTGCCAGCAGTCTTAGCGGGAGTTTATTAAATGAGCAGTTCTTC	CASSLSGSLLNEQFF
TRBJ2-6	.	TRBV10-3	.	TGTGCCATCAGTGAAACAGGTTCTGGGGCCAACGTCCTGACTTTC	CAISETGSGANVLTF
TRBJ2-1	.	TRBV2	.	TGTGCCAGCAACGAAGGAACCGTTTCCTACAATGAGCAGTTCTTC	CASNEGTVSYNEQFF
TRBJ1-4	once	TRBV6-1	.	TGTGCCAGCAGTGAGTTGGAAAGGGAAAAACTGTTTTTT	CASSELEREKLFF
TRBJ2-7	.	TRBV30	.	TGTGCCTGGAGTGTAGGGGGGGGCCCCTACGAGCAGTACTTC	CAWSVGGGPYEQYF
TRBJ1-2	.	TRBV7-9	.	TGTGCCAGCAGCTTACAACAGGGCCTGGATGGCTACACCTTC	CASSLQQGLDGYTF
TRBJ2-7	.	TRBV10-3	.	TGTGCCATCAGTGATGGGGGACATTACGAGCAGTACTTC	CAISDGGHYEQYF
TRBJ1-2	few	TRBV6-1	.	TGTGCCAGCAGGACGGACTACTATGGCTACACCTTC	CASRTDYYGYTF
TRBJ1-6	once	TRBV5-6	TRBD1	TGTGCCAGCAGCTTGTTGACAGGGGTAGTAGGATCACCCCTCCACTTT	CASSLLTGVVGSPLHF
TRBJ2-3	.	TRBV7-3	.	TGTGCCAGCAGCTTAAGTAGCATATTAGATACGCAGTATTTT	CASSLSSILDTQYF
TRBJ2-7	.	TRBV27	TRBD1	TGTGCCAGCAGCATTAAGGGACAGGGGGGTTACGAGCAGTACTTC	CASSIKGQGGYEQYF
TRBJ2-1	.	TRBV10-1	.	TGCGCCAGCAGTGGTCTAACAGGGACGGCGGCGGGTGAGCAGTTCTTC	CASSGLTGTAAGEQFF
TRBJ2-6	.	TRBV7-9	.	TGTGCCAGCAGCTTGAGTTCTGGGGCCAACGTCCTGACTTTC	CASSLSSGANVLTF
TRBJ2-2	.	TRBV6-5	.	TGTGCCAGCAGTCCTCTTGTAACCGGGGAGCTGTTTTTT	CASSPLVTGELFF
TRBJ1-6	.	TRBV2	TRBD1	TGTGCCAGCAGTGGCTCGGGGGACAGGGTTTCACCCCTCCACTTT	CASSGSGDRVSPLHF
TRBJ2-7	.	TRBV5-1	.	TGCGCCAGCAGCTTGGTCGGCAACTACGAGCAGTACTTC	CASSLVGNYEQYF
TRBJ2-2	.	TRBV2	.	TGTGCCAGCAGTGAATGGAACACCGGGGAGCTGTTTTTT	CASSEWNTGELFF
TRBJ2-6	.	TRBV7-8	.	TGTGCCAGCAGCCGGGGCCTTGCTGGGGCCAACGTCCTGACTTTC	CASSRGLAGANVLTF